What follows are 17 T cell receptor beta chains derived from one specimen sequenced in a study of CD8+ T cells in alopecia areata. TCR sequencing used cDNA made by reverse transcription of extracted RNA. The method was immunoSEQ multiplex PCR; TCRdb's version includes in-frame clones alone and lacks a portion of them. The data show 130,000 to 150,000 clones, more than 75% seen once. The sample consisted of CD8+ T cells sorted from blood, taken at week 0. The receptors come from a human donor with alopecia areata.

The CDR3 DNA reads TGTGCCAGCAGTTACCGGGGCAGAAGCACAGATACGCAGTATTTT. It codes for CASSYRGRSTDTQYF. The rearrangement joins TRBV6-5 to TRBJ2-3; D may match TRBD1 or TRBD2 (5 bases each). Trimming took off 2 bases at V and 0 bases at J, with 9 bases between the two ends. CDR1 is MNHEY and CDR2 is SVGAGI in the germline V gene. The CDR3 loop spans 15 amino acids.

This chain uses TRBV7-9 with TRBJ2-1, with a weak D call TRBD2 (5 bases). Trimming pared 5 bases from V and 2 bases from J, leaving 13 bases between. CDR3 length: 15 amino acids. CDR1 is SEHNR and CDR2 is FQNEAQ in the germline V gene (reference sequence). CDR3 sequence (DNA): TGTGCCAGCAGCCGTCCGGCGGGTGCCTACAATGAGCAGTTCTTC. Translating it yields CASSRPAGAYNEQFF. Variable domain in full (rest from reference TRBV7-9 and TRBJ2-1): DTGVSQNPRHKITKRGQNVTFRCDPISEHNRLYWYRQTLGQGPEFLTYFQNEAQLEKSRLLSDRFSAERPKGSFSTLEIQRTEQGDSAMYLCASSRPAGAYNEQFFGPGTRLTVL.

This rearrangement joins TRBV27 to TRBJ1-2; a weak D match, TRBD1 (6 bases). The germline V and J ends were trimmed by 7 bases and 2 bases, with 14 bases remaining between them. This CDR3 is built from 14 residues. Germline V gene lookup returns CDR1 MNHEY and CDR2 SMNVEV (reference sequence). The CDR3 loop is CASTPLRGNYGYTF. As DNA, the CDR3 is TGTGCCAGCACCCCGTTAAGGGGGAACTATGGCTACACCTTC.

The chain combines TRBV7-2 with TRBJ2-6; no definite D call. This CDR3 region has 17 residues. CDR1 is SGHTA, CDR2 FQGNSA, per germline. Trimming stripped 4 bases from V and 1 base from J, with 14 bases between. The CDR3 loop reads CASSSRTDYSGANVLTF. The CDR3 DNA sequence: TGTGCCAGCAGCTCCCGGACCGATTATTCTGGGGCCAACGTCCTGACTTTC.

The chain employs TRBV5-1 and TRBJ2-3, with D possibly TRBD2 on 6 matching bases. Trimming cost V 4 bases and J 6 bases, with 18 bases left between them. The CDR3 is made up of 15 amino acids. CDR1 is SGHRS, CDR2 YFSETQ, per germline. This CDR3 is CASSLEGLGHDTQYF. The DNA of the CDR3 is TGCGCCAGCAGCCTGGAGGGACTCGGCCATGATACGCAGTATTTT.

The chain has TRBV5-6 and TRBJ2-1; D unresolved. Trimming took off 1 base at V and 4 bases at J, with 6 bases between the two ends. Germline CDR1 is SGHDT and CDR2 is YYEEEE. This CDR3 has 13 residues. The CDR3 region is CASSLNYYNEQFF. Here the CDR3 DNA reads TGTGCCAGCAGCTTGAACTATTACAATGAGCAGTTCTTC.

The CDR3 reads CASSAGQGYQPQHF. The CDR3 coding sequence is TGTGCCAGCAGCGCGGGACAAGGCTATCAGCCCCAGCATTTT. V usage is TRBV9 and J usage is TRBJ1-5, with D possibly being TRBD1 (6 bases). Trimming took off 3 bases at V and 5 bases at J, with 12 bases between the two ends. Germline V gives CDR1 SGDLS, CDR2 YYNGEE. The CDR3 runs to 14 residues.

This rearrangement joins TRBV7-2 to TRBJ1-1; D not resolved. Germline CDR1 is SGHTA and CDR2 is FQGNSA. Deletions cut 2 bases from V and 3 bases from J, with 7 bases between. The CDR3 is 13 amino acids. The CDR3 loop reads CASSLWGYTEAFF. CDR3 nucleotides: TGTGCCAGCAGCTTATGGGGATACACTGAAGCTTTCTTT.

The rearrangement links TRBV6-5 to TRBJ2-1; 11 bases are a match to TRBD2. V was clipped by 2 bases and J by 5 bases; unmatched bases: 5. Germline CDR1 is MNHEY and CDR2 is SVGAGI. The CDR3 is made up of 16 amino acids. The CDR3 sequence is CASSYETSGAHNEQFF. Here the CDR3 DNA reads TGTGCCAGCAGTTACGAGACTAGCGGGGCTCACAATGAGCAGTTCTTC.

This clone was recorded only once. The J gene is TRBJ2-2, the V gene TRBV7-6, with D maybe TRBD1 (6 bases). The V end lost 7 bases, the J end lost 4 bases, and 22 bases lay between the germline ends. The length of the CDR3 is 17 residues. Germline CDR1 is SGHVS and CDR2 is FNYEAQ. The CDR3 spells CASTPTSRGSGTGELFF. CDR3 DNA sequence: TGTGCCAGCACCCCCACTTCCAGGGGATCGGGCACCGGGGAGCTGTTTTTT.

As concerns this clone: In the same sample, other DNA sequences code for this CDR3. The V gene is TRBV27, the J gene TRBJ2-1; 11 nucleotides agree with TRBD2. The length of the CDR3 is 16 residues. Looked up from germline, CDR1 is MNHEY and CDR2 is SMNVEV (reference sequence). V shed 0 bases, J shed 2 bases, and the junction held 0 bases outside the gene matches. Written as DNA, the CDR3 is TGTGCCAGCAGTTTATCTAGCGGGGGGGCCTACAATGAGCAGTTCTTC. It codes for CASSLSSGGAYNEQFF.

Regarding this clone: Other DNA sequences in this specimen translate into the identical CDR3. V gene TRBV27 combines with J gene TRBJ1-1; possibly TRBD1 for D (5 bases). This CDR3 contains 14 residues. Trimming took 3 bases from V and 1 from J, leaving 9 bases between them. The germline gives CDR1 MNHEY, CDR2 SMNVEV (reference sequence). The DNA of the CDR3 is TGTGCCAGCAGTTTTTCGGGGGGGAACACTGAAGCTTTCTTT. This sequence encodes CASSFSGGNTEAFF.

This chain uses TRBV7-9 with TRBJ1-2; 7 bases map to TRBD1. V gave up 5 bases and J gave up 3 bases; unmatched junction bases: 9. CDR3 length equals 15 residues. CDR1 is SEHNR, CDR2 FQNEAQ, per germline (reference sequence). The CDR3 region has the DNA TGTGCCAGCAGCGTATCCGGGACAGTCGACTATGGCTACACCTTC. Translated: CASSVSGTVDYGYTF.

This clone was counted a few times. The V and J genes are TRBV27 and TRBJ1-2, with D possibly being TRBD1 (6 bases). V lost 9 bases, J lost 8 bases, and 13 bases lay in between. Germline V gene lookup returns CDR1 MNHEY and CDR2 SMNVEV (reference sequence). CDR3 size: 11 residues. The CDR3 nucleotides read TGTGCCAGTGCGGCCGGGGGCGGCTACACCTTC. It codes for CASAAGGGYTF.

The chain couples TRBV5-1 to TRBJ2-7; no firm D call. The J call may be incorrect, as the DNA end agrees better with TRBJ2-5. Germline assignment: CDR1 SGHRS and CDR2 YFSETQ. The CDR3 has 11 residues. The CDR3 loop is CASSFGETQYF. DNA for the CDR3: TGCGCCAGCAGCTTCGGCGAGACCCAGTACTTC.

This chain connects TRBV29-1 to TRBJ2-1, with 8 bases identical to TRBD2. CDR3 size: 14 residues. Per the germline V gene, CDR1 is SQVTM and CDR2 is ANQGSEA. The V and J ends lost 2 bases and 7 bases, in that order; junction bases with no gene match: 7. CDR3 protein: CSVERYREGNEQFF. Here the CDR3 DNA reads TGCAGCGTTGAACGGTACCGGGAGGGGAATGAGCAGTTCTTC.

The chain has TRBV4-1 and TRBJ2-7; D is perhaps TRBD1 (5 bases). Trimming cost V 4 bases and J 3 bases, with 16 bases left between them. Germline values: CDR1 MGHRA, CDR2 YSYEKL. This CDR3 has 15 residues. CDR3 sequence (DNA): TGCGCCAGCAGCCCTCTCCTAGACAGCCACTACGAGCAGTACTTC. Translated, it gives CASSPLLDSHYEQYF.